These 6 T cell receptor beta chains share one sample of origin, sequenced in a study of CD8 T cells in Susac syndrome. It was with random hexamers that about 0.45 to 1 ug RNA was reverse transcribed. TCRdb re-derived calls from the immunoSEQ multiplex PCR reads in MiXCR, one entry per CDR3 protein. The sample has about 290,000 distinct CDR3 sequences, roughly 85% seen once. The specimen sequenced was CD8+ T cells from PBMCs. These receptors originate from a human donor with multiple sclerosis.

This chain connects TRBV19 to TRBJ2-1; 9 bases line up with TRBD2. Germline trimming cut 3 bases from V and 0 bases from J; bases unmatched to any gene: 3. The CDR3 is 16 amino acids. The V gene's germline CDR1 is LNHDA and CDR2 SQIVND (reference sequence). The CDR3: CASSMFSGSSYNEQFF. As DNA, the CDR3 is TGTGCCAGTAGTATGTTTAGCGGGAGCTCCTACAATGAGCAGTTCTTC.

The sample holds one count of this clonotype. The chain is built from TRBV4-3 and TRBJ2-7; the D is unclear. V was cut by 3 bases and J by 0 bases, with 9 bases left in between. The CDR3 runs to 14 residues. The germline V gene has CDR1 LGHNA and CDR2 YSLEER. Written as DNA, the CDR3 is TGCGCCAGCAGCCAGTACGCCCGCTCCTACGAGCAGTACTTC. Translating it yields CASSQYARSYEQYF.

The V and J genes are TRBV4-1 and TRBJ2-1; D gene unclear. V lost 2 bases, J lost 7 bases, and 15 bases lay in between. CDR1 is MGHRA, CDR2 YSYEKL, per germline. The CDR3 totals 15 residues. CDR3 in amino acids: CASSQFPNFRNEQFF. For the CDR3, the DNA is TGCGCCAGCAGCCAATTTCCGAATTTTCGGAATGAGCAGTTCTTC.

V gene TRBV4-2 combines with J gene TRBJ1-2; D may be TRBD1 (5 bases). The V gene lost 4 bases and the J gene lost 4 bases, with 7 bases spanning the gap. From germline, CDR1 is LGHNA and CDR2 YNFKEQ. This CDR3 contains 12 residues. CDR3 region: CASSRGFYGYTF. The CDR3 DNA follows: TGTGCCAGCAGCCGGGGGTTCTATGGCTACACCTTC.

In the case of this clonotype: The germline gene is not matched at one end of the junction; a read error may be the cause. The chain carries TRBV24-1 and TRBJ1-2, with TRBD1 as a possible D gene (6 bases). The CDR3 is 14 residues long. Germline assignment: CDR1 KGHDR and CDR2 SFDVKD. CDR3 protein: CATSDDGTNCGYTF. The CDR3 nucleotides are TGTGCCACCAGTGACGACGGGACAAACTGTGGCTACACCTTC.

The rearrangement uses TRBV7-2 and TRBJ1-2; D perhaps matches TRBD1 (6 bases). V lost 6 bases, J lost 6 bases, and 14 bases lay in between. Germline CDR1 and CDR2: SGHTA and FQGNSA. CDR3 length: 13 residues. The CDR3 protein is CASRLLGGNGYTF. CDR3 in DNA: TGTGCCAGCAGACTCCTAGGGGGGAATGGCTACACCTTC.